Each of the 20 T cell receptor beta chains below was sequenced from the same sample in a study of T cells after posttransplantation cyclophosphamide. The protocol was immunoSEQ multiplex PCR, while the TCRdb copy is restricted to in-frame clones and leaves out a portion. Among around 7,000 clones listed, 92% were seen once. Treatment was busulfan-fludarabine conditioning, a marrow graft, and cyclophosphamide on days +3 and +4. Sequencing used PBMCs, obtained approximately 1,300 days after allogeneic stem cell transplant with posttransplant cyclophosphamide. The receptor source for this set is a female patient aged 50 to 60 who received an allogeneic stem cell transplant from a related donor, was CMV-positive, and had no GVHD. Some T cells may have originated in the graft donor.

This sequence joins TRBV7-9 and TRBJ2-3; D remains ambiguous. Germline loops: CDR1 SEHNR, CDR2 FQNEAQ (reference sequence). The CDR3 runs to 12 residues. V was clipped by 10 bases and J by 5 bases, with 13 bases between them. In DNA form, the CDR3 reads TGTGCCAACTCAATACTTGGAGATACGCAGTATTTT. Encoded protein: CANSILGDTQYF.

CDR3 amino acids: CASSPGGLGNQPQHF. The CDR3 DNA is TGTGCCAGCAGTCCAGGGGGACTAGGCAATCAGCCCCAGCATTTT. The genes are TRBV27 and TRBJ1-5; TRBD1 matches at 7 bases. The CDR3 has 15 residues. Losses at the gene ends were 5 bases for V and 2 bases for J; bases not matched to a gene: 6. The germline V gene encodes CDR1 MNHEY and CDR2 SMNVEV (reference sequence).

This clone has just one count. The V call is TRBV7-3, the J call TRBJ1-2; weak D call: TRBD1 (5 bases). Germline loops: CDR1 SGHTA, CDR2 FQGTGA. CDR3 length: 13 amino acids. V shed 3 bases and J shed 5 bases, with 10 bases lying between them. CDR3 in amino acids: CASSLGGGYGYTF. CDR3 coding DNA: TGTGCCAGCAGCTTGGGGGGAGGGTATGGCTACACCTTC. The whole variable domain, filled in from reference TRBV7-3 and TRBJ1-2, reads GAGVSQTPSNKVTEKGKYVELRCDPISGHTALYWYRQSLGQGPEFLIYFQGTGAADDSGLPNDRFFAVRPEGSVSTLKIQRTERGDSAVYLCASSLGGGYGYTFGSGTRLTVV.

Here the CDR3 DNA reads TGTGCCAGCAGTTTGTATGGGTGGCAGGGGTCGAGGTACGAGCAGTACTTC. This translates into CASSLYGWQGSRYEQYF. The genes are TRBV28 and TRBJ2-7; tentatively, D is TRBD1 (6 bases). The CDR3 extends over 17 amino acids. Trimming took off 3 bases at V and 4 bases at J, with 22 bases between the two ends. Germline loops: CDR1 MDHEN, CDR2 SYDVKM.

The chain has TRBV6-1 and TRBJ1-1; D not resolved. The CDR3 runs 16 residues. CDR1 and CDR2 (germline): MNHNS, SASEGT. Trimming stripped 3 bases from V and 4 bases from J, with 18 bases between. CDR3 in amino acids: CASSDQNGAGFTEAFF. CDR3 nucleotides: TGTGCCAGCAGTGACCAAAATGGAGCCGGGTTCACTGAAGCTTTCTTT.

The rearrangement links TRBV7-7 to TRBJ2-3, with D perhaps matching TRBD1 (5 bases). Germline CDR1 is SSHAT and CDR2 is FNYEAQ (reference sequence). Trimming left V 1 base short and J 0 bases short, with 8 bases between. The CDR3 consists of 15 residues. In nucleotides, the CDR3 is TGTGCCAGCAGCTTAGATAGGGGAAGCACAGATACGCAGTATTTT. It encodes CASSLDRGSTDTQYF.

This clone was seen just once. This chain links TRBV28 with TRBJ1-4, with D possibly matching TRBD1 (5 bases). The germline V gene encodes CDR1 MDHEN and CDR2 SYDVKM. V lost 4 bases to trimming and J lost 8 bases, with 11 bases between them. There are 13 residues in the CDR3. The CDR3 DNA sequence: TGTGCCAGCAGTTCCCCGGGACTGGAAAAACTGTTTTTT. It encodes CASSSPGLEKLFF.

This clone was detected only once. The CDR3 is CASSYDRVRGNQPQHF. CDR3 in DNA: TGTGCCAGCAGCTATGACAGGGTTCGAGGCAATCAGCCCCAGCATTTT. The chain couples TRBV7-8 to TRBJ1-5; 7 bases are a match to TRBD1. V was clipped by 4 bases and J by 2 bases; unmatched bases: 8. Germline values: CDR1 SGHVS, CDR2 FQNEAQ. The CDR3 is 16 amino acids.

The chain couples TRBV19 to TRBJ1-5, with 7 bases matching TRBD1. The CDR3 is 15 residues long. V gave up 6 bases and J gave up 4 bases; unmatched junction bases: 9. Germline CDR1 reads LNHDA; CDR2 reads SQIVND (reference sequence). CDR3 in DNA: TGTGCCAGTAGGCCAGCCTTGACAGGGAATCAGCCCCAGCATTTT. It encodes CASRPALTGNQPQHF.

In nucleotides, the CDR3 is TGTGCCAGCTCGCCGACACAGATTGAGGGAGAAAAACTGTTTTTT. The encoded protein is CASSPTQIEGEKLFF. The genes are TRBV18 and TRBJ1-4; D remains unclear. The CDR3 length is 15 residues. Trimming took off 6 bases at V and 8 bases at J, with 19 bases between the two ends. Germline V gene lookup returns CDR1 KGHSH and CDR2 LQKENI.

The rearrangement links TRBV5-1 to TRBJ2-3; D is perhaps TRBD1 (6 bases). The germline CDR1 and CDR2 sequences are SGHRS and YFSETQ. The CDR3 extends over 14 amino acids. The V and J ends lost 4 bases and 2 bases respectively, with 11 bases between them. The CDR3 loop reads CASSGTGSTDTQYF. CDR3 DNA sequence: TGCGCCAGCAGCGGAACAGGGTCCACAGATACGCAGTATTTT.

In DNA form, the CDR3 reads TGTGCCAGCAGCGAATGGGACAGTGTTAATTCACCCCTCCACTTT. Its translation: CASSEWDSVNSPLHF. The chain employs TRBV7-9 and TRBJ1-6, with TRBD1 identical over 7 bases. CDR3 length equals 15 residues. Germline assignment: CDR1 SEHNR and CDR2 FQNEAQ (reference sequence). Losses at the gene ends were 5 bases for V and 6 bases for J; bases not matched to a gene: 7.

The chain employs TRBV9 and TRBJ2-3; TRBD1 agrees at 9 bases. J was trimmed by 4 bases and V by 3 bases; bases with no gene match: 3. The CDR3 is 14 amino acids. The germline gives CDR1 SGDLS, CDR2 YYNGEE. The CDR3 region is CASSAGTGPDTQYF. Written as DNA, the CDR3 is TGTGCCAGCAGCGCCGGGACAGGGCCAGATACGCAGTATTTT.

The CDR3 DNA reads as TGTGCCAGCAGCGCCACAGGGGGCGCCGAGACCCAGTACTTC. It translates to CASSATGGAETQYF. V gene TRBV6-5 combines with J gene TRBJ2-5; TRBD1 agrees at 9 bases. Germline V gives CDR1 MNHEY, CDR2 SVGAGI. V lost 6 bases and J lost 5; bases outside the gene matches: 7. There are 14 residues in the CDR3.

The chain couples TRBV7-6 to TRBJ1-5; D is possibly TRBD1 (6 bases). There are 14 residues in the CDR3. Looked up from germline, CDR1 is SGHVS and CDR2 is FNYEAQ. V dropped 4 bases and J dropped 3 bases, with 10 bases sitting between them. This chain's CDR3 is CASSSGQTNQPQHF. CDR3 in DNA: TGTGCCAGCAGCTCCGGACAGACCAATCAGCCCCAGCATTTT.

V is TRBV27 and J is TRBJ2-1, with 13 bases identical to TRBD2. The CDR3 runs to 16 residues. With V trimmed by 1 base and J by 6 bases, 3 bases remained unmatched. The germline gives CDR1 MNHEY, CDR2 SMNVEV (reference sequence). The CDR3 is CASSLLGTSGINEQFF. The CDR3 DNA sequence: TGTGCCAGCAGTTTATTGGGGACTAGCGGGATCAATGAGCAGTTCTTC.

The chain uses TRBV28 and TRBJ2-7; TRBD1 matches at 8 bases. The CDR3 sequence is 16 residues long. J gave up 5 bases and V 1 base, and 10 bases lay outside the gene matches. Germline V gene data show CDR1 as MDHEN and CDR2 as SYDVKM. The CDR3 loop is CASSLLGQGFADEQYF. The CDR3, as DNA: TGTGCCAGCAGTTTATTAGGACAGGGTTTCGCCGACGAGCAGTACTTC.

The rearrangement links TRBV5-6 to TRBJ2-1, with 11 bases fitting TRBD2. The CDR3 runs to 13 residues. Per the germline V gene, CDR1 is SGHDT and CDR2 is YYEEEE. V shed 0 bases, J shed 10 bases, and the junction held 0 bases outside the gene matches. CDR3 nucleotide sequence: TGTGCCAGCAGCTTGGCTAGCGGGAGGGAGCAGTTCTTC. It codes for CASSLASGREQFF.

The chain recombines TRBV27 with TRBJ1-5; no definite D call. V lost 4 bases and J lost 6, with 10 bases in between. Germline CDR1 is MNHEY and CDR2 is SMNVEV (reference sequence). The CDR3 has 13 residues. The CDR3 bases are TGTGCCAGCAGTTCCGAATATAGTCAGCCCCAGCATTTT. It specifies CASSSEYSQPQHF.

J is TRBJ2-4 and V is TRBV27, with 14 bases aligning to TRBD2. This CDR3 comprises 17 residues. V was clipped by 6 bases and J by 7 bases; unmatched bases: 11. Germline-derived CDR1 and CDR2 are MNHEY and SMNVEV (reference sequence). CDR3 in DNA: TGTGCCAGCAGACAAGGGACTAGCGGGAGTGTAGATAACATTCAGTACTTC. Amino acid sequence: CASRQGTSGSVDNIQYF.